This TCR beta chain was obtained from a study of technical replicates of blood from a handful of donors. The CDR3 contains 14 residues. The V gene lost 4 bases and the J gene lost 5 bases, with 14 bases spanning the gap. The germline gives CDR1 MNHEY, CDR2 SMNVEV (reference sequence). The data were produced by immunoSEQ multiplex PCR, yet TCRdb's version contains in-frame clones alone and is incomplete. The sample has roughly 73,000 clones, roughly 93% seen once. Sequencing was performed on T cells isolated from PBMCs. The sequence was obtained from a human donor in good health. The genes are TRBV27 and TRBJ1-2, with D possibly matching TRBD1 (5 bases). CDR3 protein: CASSSVGGVYGYTF. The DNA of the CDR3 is TGTGCCAGCAGTTCCGTTGGGGGGGTTTATGGCTACACCTTC.